Below, 26 T cell receptor beta chains from the same sample are listed, as sequenced in a study of blood T cell repertoires in COVID-19. Clones were read by immunoSEQ multiplex PCR, and TCRdb kept only the in-frame ones, dropping some. This sample has roughly 250,000 clones, with approximately 85% found just once. Sequencing was done on a sample of peripheral blood. The receptors were sampled from a man aged 40-49 years with acute or convalescent COVID-19.

This clone was seen a handful of times. The rearrangement uses TRBV2 and TRBJ2-2; a weak D match, TRBD2 (6 bases). This CDR3 has 12 residues. Germline V gene sequence: CDR1 SNHLY, CDR2 FYNNEI. Deletions cut 6 bases from V and 6 bases from J, with 8 bases between. CDR3 sequence reads: CASRLAAGELFF. The CDR3 DNA reads as TGTGCCAGCAGATTAGCGGCCGGGGAGCTGTTTTTT.

V gene TRBV18 combines with J gene TRBJ1-3, with D unclear. Trimming pared 6 bases from V and 0 bases from J, leaving 9 bases between. The CDR3 totals 14 residues. The germline CDR1 and CDR2 sequences are KGHSH and LQKENI. CDR3 loop: CASSPGISGNTIYF. CDR3 nucleotides: TGTGCCAGCTCGCCCGGGATCTCTGGAAACACCATATATTTT.

This chain connects TRBV2 to TRBJ2-7; D ambiguous. The germline CDR1 and CDR2 sequences are SNHLY and FYNNEI. The V and J ends lost 7 bases and 6 bases respectively, with 7 bases between them. CDR3 length: 10 amino acids. The CDR3 loop is CASNIREQYF. DNA of the CDR3: TGTGCCAGCAATATTCGCGAGCAGTACTTC.

The chain joins TRBV5-4 to TRBJ2-3, with D perhaps matching TRBD2 (5 bases). Germline V lookup: CDR1 SGHNT, CDR2 YYREEE (reference sequence). The CDR3 covers 13 residues. The V end was cut by 2 bases, the J end by 4 bases, with 8 bases between. The CDR3 spells CASSFAGADTQYF. The CDR3 DNA reads as TGTGCCAGCAGCTTCGCGGGTGCAGATACGCAGTATTTT.

V and J are TRBV28 and TRBJ2-7; D is perhaps TRBD2 (5 bases). The germline V gene has CDR1 MDHEN and CDR2 SYDVKM. The CDR3 covers 15 residues. Trimming removed 3 bases from V and 4 bases from J, with 16 bases in between. CDR3 loop: CASSFGGNSAYEQYF. Here the CDR3 DNA reads TGTGCCAGCAGTTTCGGAGGCAACTCGGCTTACGAGCAGTACTTC.

The gene calls are TRBV11-2 and TRBJ2-1, with D tentatively TRBD1 (6 bases). This CDR3 contains 19 residues. Trimming stripped 4 bases from V and 8 bases from J, with 30 bases between. Germline V gene sequence: CDR1 SGHAT, CDR2 FQNNGV. CDR3 coding DNA: TGTGCCAGCAGCTCCAGCCCTCAAATCTCACAGGGTAGGATAGATGAGCAGTTCTTC. Translated, it gives CASSSSPQISQGRIDEQFF.

The genes are TRBV29-1 and TRBJ2-3; 8 bases align to TRBD1. Germline-derived CDR1 and CDR2 are SQVTM and ANQGSEA. V dropped 6 bases and J dropped 3; count of bases not matched to a gene: 5. This CDR3 has 13 residues. CDR3 in DNA: TGCAGCGTGCAGGGGGCTGGTACAGATACGCAGTATTTT. Encoded protein: CSVQGAGTDTQYF.

The chain links TRBV4-3 to TRBJ2-1; D might be TRBD2 (5 bases). Germline lookup yields CDR1 LGHNA and CDR2 YSLEER. This CDR3 has 16 amino acids. V lost 0 bases to trimming and J lost 8 bases, with 17 bases between them. CDR3 DNA: TGCGCCAGCAGCCAAGATGGGGTTCTCGCGGGCGATGAGCAGTTCTTC. It specifies CASSQDGVLAGDEQFF.

This chain joins TRBV29-1 and TRBJ1-1, with a tentative D call TRBD1 (6 bases). Per the germline V gene, CDR1 is SQVTM and CDR2 is ANQGSEA. V gave up 7 bases and J gave up 1 base, with 13 bases separating them. CDR3 length: 13 residues. The CDR3 region has the DNA TGCAGCGCGCGAACAGGGAGGAACACTGAAGCTTTCTTT. It translates to CSARTGRNTEAFF.

The chain carries TRBV4-1 and TRBJ2-4, with TRBD1 matching over 8 bases. From germline, CDR1 is MGHRA and CDR2 YSYEKL. CDR3 length equals 16 residues. V gave up 4 bases and J gave up 3 bases; unmatched junction bases: 8. The CDR3 sequence is CASSRLQGAGKNIQYF. Here the CDR3 DNA reads TGCGCCAGCAGCCGACTTCAGGGGGCAGGCAAAAACATTCAGTACTTC.

The chain carries TRBV7-8 and TRBJ2-1; weak D call: TRBD2 (6 bases). The V and J ends lost 5 bases and 1 base respectively, with 15 bases between them. The germline gives CDR1 SGHVS, CDR2 FQNEAQ. The length of the CDR3 is 16 residues. CDR3 region: CASSRGLPGSYNEQFF. For the CDR3, the DNA is TGTGCCAGCAGCCGAGGACTACCAGGATCCTACAATGAGCAGTTCTTC.

This clone has more than one count but fewer than ten. The chain recombines TRBV6-1 with TRBJ1-2; 9 bases are a match to TRBD1. The V gene end was trimmed by 3 bases and the J gene end by 5 bases; junction bases not matched to a gene: 7. Germline V gene sequence: CDR1 MNHNS, CDR2 SASEGT. This CDR3 region has 15 residues. This CDR3 is CASSDQDRGDYGYTF. Written as DNA, the CDR3 is TGTGCCAGCAGTGACCAGGACAGGGGAGATTATGGCTACACCTTC.

The V and J genes are TRBV6-5 and TRBJ1-5; D unclear. This CDR3 is 15 amino acids long. Trimming took 5 bases from V and 2 from J, leaving 13 bases between them. CDR1 and CDR2 from the germline V gene are MNHEY and SVGAGI. CDR3: CASSHREGGNQPQHF. The CDR3 nucleotides are TGTGCCAGCAGTCACCGGGAGGGTGGCAATCAGCCCCAGCATTTT.

The rearrangement links TRBV24-1 to TRBJ1-5; 8 bases are shared with TRBD1. The junction had 5 bases not matched to a gene; V was cut back by 3 bases and J by 2 bases. CDR1 and CDR2 from the germline V gene are KGHDR and SFDVKD. The CDR3 runs to 16 residues. Here the CDR3 reads CATSDRTGKGNQPQHF. CDR3 DNA: TGTGCCACCAGTGATCGGACAGGGAAAGGCAATCAGCCCCAGCATTTT.

This chain links TRBV27 with TRBJ1-5; D not resolved. Trimming stripped 3 bases from V and 3 bases from J, with 3 bases between. CDR3 size: 12 residues. Germline V gene data show CDR1 as MNHEY and CDR2 as SMNVEV (reference sequence). CDR3 DNA: TGTGCCAGCAGTTTCCTCAATCAGCCCCAGCATTTT. Its protein is CASSFLNQPQHF.

The chain combines TRBV9 with TRBJ1-1, with a possible D match to TRBD1 (5 bases). The CDR3 is 14 residues long. The V end lost 4 bases, the J end lost 2 bases, and 12 bases lay between the germline ends. Germline V gives CDR1 SGDLS, CDR2 YYNGEE. The DNA for the CDR3 is TGTGCCAGCAGCCTCGGGGGGACCAACACTGAAGCTTTCTTT. It translates to CASSLGGTNTEAFF.

The CDR3 spells CASSVRQGLEQYF. The CDR3 nucleotides are TGTGCCAGCAGCGTACGACAGGGACTCGAGCAGTACTTC. The chain employs TRBV11-2 and TRBJ2-7; D is perhaps TRBD1 (7 bases). Germline V gives CDR1 SGHAT, CDR2 FQNNGV. The ends were cut back, 5 bases at V and 6 bases at J, with 14 bases in the middle. The CDR3 consists of 13 residues.

The V and J genes are TRBV5-5 and TRBJ1-6; possible D gene TRBD1, 5 bases. The V end was cut by 4 bases, the J end by 4 bases, with 12 bases between. Germline values: CDR1 SGHKS, CDR2 YYEKEE (reference sequence). The CDR3 extends over 15 amino acids. This CDR3 reads CASSRGTEYNSPLHF. The CDR3 DNA follows: TGTGCCAGCAGCCGCGGGACGGAATATAATTCACCCCTCCACTTT.

A few counts support this clone. The chain combines TRBV19 with TRBJ1-1, with 9 bases fitting TRBD1. The ends lost 6 bases at V and 6 bases at J; junction bases unmatched: 5. The CDR3 runs to 13 residues. Germline V gene sequence: CDR1 LNHDA, CDR2 SQIVND (reference sequence). The CDR3 loop reads CASRGQGIAEAFF. The CDR3 DNA reads TGTGCCAGTAGGGGACAGGGCATAGCTGAAGCTTTCTTT.

The chain uses TRBV2 and TRBJ1-1; D call uncertain. V was shortened by 7 bases and J by 4 bases, with 13 bases between the two germline ends. Germline V gene lookup returns CDR1 SNHLY and CDR2 FYNNEI. CDR3 length equals 13 residues. Here the CDR3 reads CASTAGFVTEAFF. The CDR3 DNA reads TGTGCCAGCACCGCGGGCTTCGTCACTGAAGCTTTCTTT. Looking up the rest from reference TRBV2 and TRBJ1-1 gives the full variable domain: EPEVTQTPSHQVTQMGQEVILRCVPISNHLYFYWYRQILGQKVEFLVSFYNNEISEKSEIFDDQFSVERPDGSNFTLKIRSTKLEDSAMYFCASTAGFVTEAFFGQGTRLTVV.

This clone is a singleton in its sample. This chain connects TRBV6-5 to TRBJ1-6; 7 positions match TRBD1. Germline V lookup: CDR1 MNHEY, CDR2 SVGAGI. J gave up 8 bases and V 0 bases, and 4 bases lay outside the gene matches. The CDR3 has 15 amino acids. This CDR3 reads CASSYSGTAHSPLHF. CDR3 in DNA: TGTGCCAGCAGTTACTCCGGGACAGCCCATTCACCCCTCCACTTT.

The chain joins TRBV28 to TRBJ2-7, with D tentatively TRBD2 (6 bases). This CDR3 region has 15 residues. Deletions cut 5 bases from V and 2 bases from J, with 16 bases between. Germline V gene lookup returns CDR1 MDHEN and CDR2 SYDVKM. The chain's CDR3 is CASSPPRTGAYEQYF. CDR3 DNA: TGTGCCAGCAGTCCTCCCCGGACGGGGGCCTACGAGCAGTACTTC.

This clone has only one observation. The chain couples TRBV6-5 to TRBJ1-2; D is perhaps TRBD1 (5 bases). V was trimmed by 2 bases and J by 2 bases, leaving 15 bases between them. The CDR3 totals 16 residues. CDR1 and CDR2 (germline): MNHEY, SVGAGI. The CDR3 reads CASSYGAALQNYGYTF. The CDR3 nucleotides are TGTGCCAGCAGTTACGGGGCAGCCCTTCAAAACTATGGCTACACCTTC.

The chain combines TRBV7-9 with TRBJ1-5, with D unclear. CDR1 is SEHNR, CDR2 FQNEAQ, per germline (reference sequence). The CDR3 length is 12 residues. The V and J ends lost 1 base and 6 bases respectively, with 4 bases between them. The CDR3 nucleotides are TGTGCCAGCAGCTTAGGGAGTCAGCCCCAGCATTTT. It yields the protein CASSLGSQPQHF.

The rearrangement links TRBV3-1 (or the pseudogene TRBV3-2) to TRBJ2-5, with TRBD2 matching over 14 bases. V was pared by 4 bases and J by 3 bases, with 4 bases of the junction left unmatched. Germline V lookup: CDR1 LGHDT, CDR2 YNNKEL (reference sequence). The CDR3 length is 16 residues. In DNA, the CDR3 is TGTGCCAGCAGCCCCCGACTAGCGGGGGGGAAAGAGACCCAGTACTTC. It translates to CASSPRLAGGKETQYF.

The J gene is TRBJ1-3, the V gene TRBV18, with unresolved D. V was shortened by 1 base and J by 4 bases, with 11 bases between the two germline ends. The germline V gene encodes CDR1 KGHSH and CDR2 LQKENI. This CDR3 is built from 15 residues. The CDR3 region has the DNA TGTGCCAGCTCACCACGGAGGACCCCCGGAAACACCATATATTTT. It codes for CASSPRRTPGNTIYF.